This T cell receptor (beta chain) was captured in a study of cytomegalovirus exposure and HLA in healthy donors. Overall study: A previous analysis identified about 110 million unique TCR beta sequences derived from around 180 million T cells.

With 60 Vbeta and 13 Jbeta primers, the PCR was carried out. The repertoire was sequenced with immunoSEQ multiplex PCR; TCRdb's copy has only in-frame clones and lacks some. Of about 160,000 clones in the sample, around 80% were seen once. Study-wide findings and caveats: Later, an analysis found that common viral pathogens appeared to be linked with several of the most significant clusters.

This clone was seen a single time. Its antigen is as yet unknown. The receptor's source is a male donor in good health and CMV-seropositive. The sequencing sample was made of PBMCs.

CDR3 residues: CASSLEFWDTRNSPLHF. The DNA for the CDR3 is TGTGCCAGCAGCTTGGAATTTTGGGACACCCGAAATTCACCCCTCCACTTT. V usage is TRBV5-5 and J usage is TRBJ1-6; tentative D call: TRBD1 (6 bases). V gave up 0 bases and J gave up 7 bases, with 17 bases separating them. The germline V gene encodes CDR1 SGHKS and CDR2 YYEKEE (reference sequence). This CDR3 region has 17 residues.